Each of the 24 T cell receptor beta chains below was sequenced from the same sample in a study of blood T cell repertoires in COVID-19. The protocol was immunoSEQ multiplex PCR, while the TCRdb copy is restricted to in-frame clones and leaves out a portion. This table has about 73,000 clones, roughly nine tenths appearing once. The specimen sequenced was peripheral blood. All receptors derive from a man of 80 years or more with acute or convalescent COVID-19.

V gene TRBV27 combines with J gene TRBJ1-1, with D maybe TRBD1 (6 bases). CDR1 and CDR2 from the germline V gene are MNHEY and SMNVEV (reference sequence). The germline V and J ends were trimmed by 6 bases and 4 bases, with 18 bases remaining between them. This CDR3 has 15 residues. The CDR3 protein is CASSRLVQGSTEAFF. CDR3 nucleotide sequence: TGTGCCAGCAGCCGTCTAGTACAGGGTAGCACTGAAGCTTTCTTT.

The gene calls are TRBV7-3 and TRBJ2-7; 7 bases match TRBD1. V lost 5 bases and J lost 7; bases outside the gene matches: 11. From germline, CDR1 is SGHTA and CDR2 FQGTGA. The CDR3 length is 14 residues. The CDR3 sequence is CASSPHDRVGEQYF. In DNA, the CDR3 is TGTGCCAGCAGCCCCCACGACAGGGTGGGGGAGCAGTACTTC.

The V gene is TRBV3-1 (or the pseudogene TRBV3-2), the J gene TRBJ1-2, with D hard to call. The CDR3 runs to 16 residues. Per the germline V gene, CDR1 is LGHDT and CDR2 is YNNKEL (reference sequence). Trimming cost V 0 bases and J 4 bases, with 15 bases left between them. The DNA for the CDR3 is TGTGCCAGCAGCCAAGAAGGCGGGTTAACGACCTATGGCTACACCTTC. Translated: CASSQEGGLTTYGYTF.

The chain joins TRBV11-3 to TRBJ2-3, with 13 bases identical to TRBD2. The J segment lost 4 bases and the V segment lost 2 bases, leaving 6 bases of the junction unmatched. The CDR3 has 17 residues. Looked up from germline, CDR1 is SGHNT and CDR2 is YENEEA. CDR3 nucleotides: TGTGCCAGCAGCTTATCCGCTGGGACTAGCGGGGCAGATACGCAGTATTTT. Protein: CASSLSAGTSGADTQYF.

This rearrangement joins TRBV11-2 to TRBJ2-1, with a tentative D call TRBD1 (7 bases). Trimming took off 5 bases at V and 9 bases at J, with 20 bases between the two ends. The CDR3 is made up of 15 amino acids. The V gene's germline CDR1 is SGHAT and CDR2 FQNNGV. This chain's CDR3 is CASSRRGLVEGEQFF. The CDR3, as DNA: TGTGCCAGCAGCCGAAGGGGGCTAGTGGAGGGTGAGCAGTTCTTC.

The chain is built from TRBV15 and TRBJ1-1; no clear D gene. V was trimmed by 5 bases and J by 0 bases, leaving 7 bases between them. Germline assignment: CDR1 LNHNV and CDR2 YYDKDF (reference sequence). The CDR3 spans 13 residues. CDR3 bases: TGTGCCACCAGCCCAACGGTGAACACTGAAGCTTTCTTT. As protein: CATSPTVNTEAFF.

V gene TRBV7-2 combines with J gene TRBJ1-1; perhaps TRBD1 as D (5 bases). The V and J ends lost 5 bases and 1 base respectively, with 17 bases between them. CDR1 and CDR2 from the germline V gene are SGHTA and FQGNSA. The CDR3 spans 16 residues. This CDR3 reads CASSQYPGGGNTEAFF. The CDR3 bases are TGTGCCAGCAGCCAGTACCCGGGCGGGGGGAACACTGAAGCTTTCTTT.

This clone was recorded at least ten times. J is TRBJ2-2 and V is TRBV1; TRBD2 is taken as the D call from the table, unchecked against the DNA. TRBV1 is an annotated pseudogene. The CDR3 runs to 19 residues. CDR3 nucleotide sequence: TGCACCAGCAGCGAAACCTCCGTCCTTACTAGCGGGAGTCGGGGGGAGCTGTTTTTT. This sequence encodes CTSSETSVLTSGSRGELFF.

The CDR3 region is CASSSVPNTGELFF. The CDR3 region has the DNA TGCGCCAGCAGCTCAGTGCCGAACACCGGGGAGCTGTTTTTT. V usage is TRBV5-1 and J usage is TRBJ2-2; the D is unclear. In germline, CDR1 is SGHRS, CDR2 YFSETQ. This CDR3 contains 14 residues. V lost 3 bases, J lost 0 bases, and 6 bases lay in between.

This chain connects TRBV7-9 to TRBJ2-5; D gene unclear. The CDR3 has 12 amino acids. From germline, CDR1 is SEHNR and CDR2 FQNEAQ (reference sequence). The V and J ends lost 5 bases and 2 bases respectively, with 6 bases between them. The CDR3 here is CASSEQQETQYF. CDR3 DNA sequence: TGTGCCAGCAGCGAACAACAAGAGACCCAGTACTTC. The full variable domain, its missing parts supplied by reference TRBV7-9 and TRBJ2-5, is DTGVSQNPRHKITKRGQNVTFRCDPISEHNRLYWYRQTLGQGPEFLTYFQNEAQLEKSRLLSDRFSAERPKGSFSTLEIQRTEQGDSAMYLCASSEQQETQYFGPGTRLLVL.

CDR3 bases: TGTGCCAGCAGTGGGCAGGGGCCCGGGGAGCTGTTTTTT. Translating gives CASSGQGPGELFF. This chain connects TRBV2 to TRBJ2-2, with D possibly TRBD1 on 6 matching bases. CDR3 size: 13 residues. V lost 4 bases and J 6 bases, leaving 9 bases between the germline ends. Germline V gene sequence: CDR1 SNHLY, CDR2 FYNNEI. Drawing the rest from reference TRBV2 and TRBJ2-2, the complete variable domain is EPEVTQTPSHQVTQMGQEVILRCVPISNHLYFYWYRQILGQKVEFLVSFYNNEISEKSEIFDDQFSVERPDGSNFTLKIRSTKLEDSAMYFCASSGQGPGELFFGEGSRLTVL.

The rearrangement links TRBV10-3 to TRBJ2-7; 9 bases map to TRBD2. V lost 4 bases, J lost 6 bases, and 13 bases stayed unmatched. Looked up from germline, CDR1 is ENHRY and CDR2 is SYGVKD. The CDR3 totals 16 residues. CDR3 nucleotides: TGTGCCATCAGTGTATCCCCTGCGAGCGGGGGGAGCGAGCAGTACTTC. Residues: CAISVSPASGGSEQYF.

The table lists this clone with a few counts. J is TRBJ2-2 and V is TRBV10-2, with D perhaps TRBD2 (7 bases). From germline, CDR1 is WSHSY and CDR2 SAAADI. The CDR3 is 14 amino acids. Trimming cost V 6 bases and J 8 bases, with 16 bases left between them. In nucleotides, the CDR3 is TGCGCCAGCAGGCCGCCTCGGGGGGCGGGGGAGCTGTTTTTT. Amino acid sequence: CASRPPRGAGELFF.

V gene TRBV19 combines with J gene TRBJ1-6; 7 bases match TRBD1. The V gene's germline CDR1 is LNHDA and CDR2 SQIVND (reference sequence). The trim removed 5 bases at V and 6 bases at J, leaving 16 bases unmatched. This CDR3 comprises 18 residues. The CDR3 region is CASSGGNRGNLLNSPLHF. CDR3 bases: TGTGCCAGTAGTGGCGGGAACAGGGGTAATTTGCTTAATTCACCCCTCCACTTT.

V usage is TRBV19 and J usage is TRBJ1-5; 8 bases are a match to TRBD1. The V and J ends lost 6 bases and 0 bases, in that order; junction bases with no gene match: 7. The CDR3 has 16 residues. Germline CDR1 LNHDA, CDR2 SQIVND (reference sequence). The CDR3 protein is CASRDTGGHSNQPQHF. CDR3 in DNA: TGTGCCAGTAGGGATACAGGGGGGCATAGCAATCAGCCCCAGCATTTT. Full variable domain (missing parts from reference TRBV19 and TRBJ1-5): DGGITQSPKYLFRKEGQNVTLSCEQNLNHDAMYWYRQDPGQGLRLIYYSQIVNDFQKGDIAEGYSVSREKKESFPLTVTSAQKNPTAFYLCASRDTGGHSNQPQHFGDGTRLSIL.

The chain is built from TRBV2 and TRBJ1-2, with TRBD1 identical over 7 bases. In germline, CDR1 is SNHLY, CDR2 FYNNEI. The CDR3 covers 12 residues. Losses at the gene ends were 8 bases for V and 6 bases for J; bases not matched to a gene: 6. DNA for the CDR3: TGTGCCAGCGCTCCACAGGGGCATGGCTACACCTTC. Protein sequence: CASAPQGHGYTF.

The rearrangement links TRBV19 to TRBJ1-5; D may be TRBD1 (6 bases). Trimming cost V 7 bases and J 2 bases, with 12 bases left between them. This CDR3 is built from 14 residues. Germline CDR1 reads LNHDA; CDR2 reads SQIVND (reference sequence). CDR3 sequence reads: CASTPQGGNQPQHF. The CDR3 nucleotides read TGTGCCAGTACCCCACAGGGTGGCAATCAGCCCCAGCATTTT.

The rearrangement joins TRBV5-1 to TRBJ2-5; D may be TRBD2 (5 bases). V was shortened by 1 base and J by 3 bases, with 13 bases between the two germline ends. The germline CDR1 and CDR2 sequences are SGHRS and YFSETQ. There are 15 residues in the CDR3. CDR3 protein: CASSLTGKSEETQYF. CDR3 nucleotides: TGCGCCAGCAGCTTGACCGGGAAGTCAGAAGAGACCCAGTACTTC.

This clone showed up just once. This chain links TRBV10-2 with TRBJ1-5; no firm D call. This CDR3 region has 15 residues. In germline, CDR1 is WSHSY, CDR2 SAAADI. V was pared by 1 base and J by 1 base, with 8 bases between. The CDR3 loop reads CASSEFGISNQPQHF. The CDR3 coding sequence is TGCGCCAGCAGTGAGTTTGGCATAAGCAATCAGCCCCAGCATTTT.

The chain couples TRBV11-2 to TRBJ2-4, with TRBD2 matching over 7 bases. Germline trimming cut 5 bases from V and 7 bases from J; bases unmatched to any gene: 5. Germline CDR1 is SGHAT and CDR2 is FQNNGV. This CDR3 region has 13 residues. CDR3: CASSPVGGNIQYF. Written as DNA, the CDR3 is TGTGCCAGCAGCCCCGTGGGGGGGAACATTCAGTACTTC. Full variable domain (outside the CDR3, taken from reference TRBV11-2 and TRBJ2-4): EAGVAQSPRYKIIEKRQSVAFWCNPISGHATLYWYQQILGQGPKLLIQFQNNGVVDDSQLPKDRFSAERLKGVDSTLKIQPAKLEDSAVYLCASSPVGGNIQYFGAGTRLSVL.

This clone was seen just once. The CDR3: CASSSTATDNYGYTF. CDR3 bases: TGTGCCAGTAGTTCTACCGCGACAGATAATTATGGCTACACCTTC. This chain uses TRBV19 with TRBJ1-2, with a tentative D call TRBD1 (5 bases). The ends were cut back, 5 bases at V and 5 bases at J, with 18 bases in the middle. The CDR3 totals 15 residues. Germline CDR1 and CDR2: LNHDA and SQIVND (reference sequence).

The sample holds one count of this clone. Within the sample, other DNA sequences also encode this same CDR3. The CDR3 DNA is TGTGCCAGTAGTATCGGGGGGGACCAAGAGACCCAGTACTTC. Its translation is CASSIGGDQETQYF. The chain combines TRBV19 with TRBJ2-5; TRBD2 agrees at 8 bases. The CDR3 covers 14 residues. Losses at the gene ends were 3 bases for V and 0 bases for J; bases not matched to a gene: 0. The germline gives CDR1 LNHDA, CDR2 SQIVND (reference sequence).

Here the CDR3 reads CASSAGNSGTDTQYF. The CDR3 bases are TGTGCCAGCAGCGCCGGGAATTCGGGCACAGATACGCAGTATTTT. V usage is TRBV5-4 and J usage is TRBJ2-3, with D possibly matching TRBD2 (5 bases). Per the germline V gene, CDR1 is SGHNT and CDR2 is YYREEE (reference sequence). This CDR3 contains 15 residues. V dropped 4 bases and J dropped 1 base, with 13 bases sitting between them.

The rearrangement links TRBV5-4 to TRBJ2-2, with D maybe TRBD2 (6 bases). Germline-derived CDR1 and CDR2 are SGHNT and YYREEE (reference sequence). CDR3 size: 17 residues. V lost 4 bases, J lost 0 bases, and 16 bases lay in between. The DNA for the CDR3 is TGTGCCAGCAGCCCCGCGGGGCGAACAGCGAACACCGGGGAGCTGTTTTTT. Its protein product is CASSPAGRTANTGELFF. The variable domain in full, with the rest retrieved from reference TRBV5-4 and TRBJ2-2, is ETGVTQSPTHLIKTRGQQVTLRCSSQSGHNTVSWYQQALGQGPQFIFQYYREEENGRGNFPPRFSGLQFPNYSSELNVNALELDDSALYLCASSPAGRTANTGELFFGEGSRLTVL.